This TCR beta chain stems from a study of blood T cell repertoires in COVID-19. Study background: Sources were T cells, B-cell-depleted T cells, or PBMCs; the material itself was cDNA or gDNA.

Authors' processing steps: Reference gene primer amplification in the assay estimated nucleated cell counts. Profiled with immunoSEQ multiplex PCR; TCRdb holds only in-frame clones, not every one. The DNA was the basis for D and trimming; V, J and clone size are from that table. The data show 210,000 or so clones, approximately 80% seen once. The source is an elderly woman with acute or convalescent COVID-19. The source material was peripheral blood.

For the CDR3, the DNA is TGTGCCAGCAGTCCCCCCCCCGGGACATCTAGCAATCAGCCCCAGCATTTT. It yields the protein CASSPPPGTSSNQPQHF. V is TRBV5-8 and J is TRBJ1-5; tentative D call: TRBD1 (6 bases). The CDR3 has 17 residues. The germline CDR1 and CDR2 sequences are SGHTS and YDEGEE. V was shortened by 5 bases and J by 0 bases, with 18 bases between the two germline ends.